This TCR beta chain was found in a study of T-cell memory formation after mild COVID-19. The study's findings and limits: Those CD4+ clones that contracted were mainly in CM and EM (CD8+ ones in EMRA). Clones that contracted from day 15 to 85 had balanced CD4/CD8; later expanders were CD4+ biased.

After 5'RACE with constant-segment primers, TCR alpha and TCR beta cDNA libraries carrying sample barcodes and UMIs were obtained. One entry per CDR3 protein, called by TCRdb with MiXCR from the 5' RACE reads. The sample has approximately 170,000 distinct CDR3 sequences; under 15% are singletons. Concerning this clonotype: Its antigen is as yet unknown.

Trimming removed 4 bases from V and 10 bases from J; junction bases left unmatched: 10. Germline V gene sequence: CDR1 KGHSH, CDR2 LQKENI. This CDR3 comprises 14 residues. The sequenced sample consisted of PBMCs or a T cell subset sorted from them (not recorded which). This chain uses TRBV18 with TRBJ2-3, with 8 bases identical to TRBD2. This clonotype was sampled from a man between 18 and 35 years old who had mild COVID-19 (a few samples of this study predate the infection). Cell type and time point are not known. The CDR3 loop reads CASSQAGDPEAQYF. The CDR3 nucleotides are TGTGCCAGCTCACAAGCGGGGGACCCCGAGGCGCAGTATTTT.